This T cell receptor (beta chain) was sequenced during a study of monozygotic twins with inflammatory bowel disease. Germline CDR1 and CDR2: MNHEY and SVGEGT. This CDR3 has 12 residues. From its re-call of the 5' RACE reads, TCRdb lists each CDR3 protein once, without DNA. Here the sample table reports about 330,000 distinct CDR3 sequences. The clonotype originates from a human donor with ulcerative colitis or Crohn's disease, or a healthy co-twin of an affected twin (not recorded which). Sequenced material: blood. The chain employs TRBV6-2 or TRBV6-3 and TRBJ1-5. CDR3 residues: CAGQDPNQPQHF.